One and the same sample provided the 29 T cell receptor beta chains below, sequenced in a study of blood T cell repertoires in COVID-19 (dated by TCRdb to 2018 to 2021). Library preparation was by the immunoSEQ multiplex PCR assay. TCRdb holds this immuneACCESS table with in-frame rearrangements only. Some clones are missing; in checked studies, unresolved V genes explain under half, and the rest has no known cause. The sample table shows about 280,000 clones, and approximately 90% are seen once. The biggest ten clones account for roughly 6.3% of the sample. The sample taken for sequencing was PBMCs or T cells enriched from blood (not recorded which). These receptors came from a middle-aged woman who had recovered from COVID-19.

This clone has only one observation. The chain links TRBV5-4 to TRBJ1-2; D might be TRBD1 (5 bases). V was clipped by 1 base and J by 3 bases, with 13 bases between them. The CDR3 is made up of 15 amino acids. CDR1 and CDR2 (germline): SGHNT, YYREEE (reference sequence). CDR3 loop: CASSLSAGRDYGYTF. The CDR3 DNA reads TGTGCCAGCAGCTTGTCAGCAGGGAGGGACTATGGCTACACCTTC.

This clone was detected once. The CDR3 DNA follows: TGTGCCAGCGCTAGCGGGACCCAAGAGACCCAGTACTTC. Amino acid sequence: CASASGTQETQYF. This rearrangement joins TRBV7-8 to TRBJ2-5; 9 bases agree with TRBD2. This CDR3 has 13 amino acids. Germline V gene data show CDR1 as SGHVS and CDR2 as FQNEAQ. V lost 8 bases and J lost 1; bases outside the gene matches: 2.

The J gene is TRBJ2-5, the V gene TRBV6-5, with TRBD1 identical over 9 bases. This CDR3 comprises 13 residues. Germline V lookup: CDR1 MNHEY, CDR2 SVGAGI. V was pared by 7 bases and J by 2 bases, with 2 bases of the junction left unmatched. Here the CDR3 DNA reads TGTGCCAGCAAACAGGGGGCTCAAGAGACCCAGTACTTC. Amino acids: CASKQGAQETQYF.

This clone showed up just once. The CDR3 nucleotides read TGTGCCAGCAGACCTTTTACAGGGGGCTATGGCTACACCTTC. Its translation: CASRPFTGGYGYTF. The rearrangement uses TRBV9 and TRBJ1-2, with TRBD1 matching over 8 bases. Per germline, CDR1 SGDLS and CDR2 YYNGEE. V was clipped by 5 bases and J by 4 bases; unmatched bases: 7. This CDR3 region has 14 residues.

V and J are TRBV5-1 and TRBJ2-1, with 8 bases identical to TRBD2. Germline trimming cut 0 bases from V and 9 bases from J; bases unmatched to any gene: 11. The germline V gene has CDR1 SGHRS and CDR2 YFSETQ. The CDR3 totals 16 residues. The CDR3 DNA reads TGCGCCAGCAGCTTGGAAGTCGGGAGGGCCCTGGCTGAGCAGTTCTTC. This encodes CASSLEVGRALAEQFF.

The chain carries TRBV7-2 and TRBJ1-6; D is ambiguous. Germline V gives CDR1 SGHTA, CDR2 FQGNSA. The CDR3 contains 15 residues. V was clipped by 1 base and J by 7 bases, with 11 bases between them. The DNA for the CDR3 is TGTGCCAGCAGCTTAGGGGCCTCCTTGAATTCACCCCTCCACTTT. This gives the protein CASSLGASLNSPLHF.

The gene calls are TRBV7-2 and TRBJ2-7, with 7 bases identical to TRBD2. V gave up 5 bases and J gave up 4 bases; unmatched junction bases: 5. Looked up from germline, CDR1 is SGHTA and CDR2 is FQGNSA. The CDR3 sequence is 13 residues long. The CDR3 sequence is CASSEPSGYEQYF. In nucleotides, the CDR3 is TGTGCCAGCAGCGAGCCTAGCGGATACGAGCAGTACTTC.

The gene calls are TRBV30 and TRBJ2-7; 9 bases map to TRBD2. CDR3 size: 12 residues. The V gene's germline CDR1 is GTSNPN and CDR2 SVGIG (reference sequence). The trim removed 3 bases at V and 3 bases at J, leaving 0 bases unmatched. The DNA of the CDR3 is TGTGCCTGGAGGACTAGCGGCTACGAGCAGTACTTC. This encodes CAWRTSGYEQYF. Variable domain in full (rest from reference TRBV30 and TRBJ2-7): SQTIHQWPATLVQPVGSPLSLECTVEGTSNPNLYWYRQAAGRGLQLLFYSVGIGQISSEVPQNLSASRPQDRQFILSSKKLLLSDSGFYLCAWRTSGYEQYFGPGTRLTVT.

V and J are TRBV7-2 and TRBJ2-1; TRBD2 aligns across 11 bases. Germline-derived CDR1 and CDR2 are SGHTA and FQGNSA. V lost 5 bases to trimming and J lost 6 bases; unmatched junction nucleotides: 3. The CDR3 is made up of 14 amino acids. The CDR3 coding sequence is TGTGCCAGCAGCCGGACTAGCGGGTTCAATGAGCAGTTCTTC. This encodes CASSRTSGFNEQFF.

Concerning this clone itself: Other DNA sequences within the sample encode an identical CDR3. The chain joins TRBV10-3 to TRBJ2-5; 9 nucleotides line up with TRBD2. J was trimmed by 4 bases and V by 6 bases; bases with no gene match: 3. This CDR3 contains 13 residues. The germline gives CDR1 ENHRY, CDR2 SYGVKD. The CDR3 coding sequence is TGTGCCATCAGCGCGGGAGGGGGAGAGACCCAGTACTTC. It encodes CAISAGGGETQYF.

This chain uses TRBV7-2 with TRBJ2-5; 8 bases line up with TRBD2. J lost 5 bases, V lost 5 bases, and 13 bases had no gene match. The CDR3 covers 16 residues. Germline V gene sequence: CDR1 SGHTA, CDR2 FQGNSA. The CDR3 DNA follows: TGTGCCAGCAGCGGGGGTCTGCGGGAGGTTCGGGAGACCCAGTACTTC. It yields the protein CASSGGLREVRETQYF.

This chain joins TRBV11-2 and TRBJ2-1; 8 bases are a match to TRBD2. V shed 1 base, J shed 6 bases, and the junction held 5 bases outside the gene matches. The germline gives CDR1 SGHAT, CDR2 FQNNGV. There are 15 residues in the CDR3. DNA of the CDR3: TGTGCCAGCAGCTTAGGGGGGACTAGATCCAATGAGCAGTTCTTC. Protein sequence: CASSLGGTRSNEQFF.

The V and J genes are TRBV3-1 (or the pseudogene TRBV3-2) and TRBJ2-7; TRBD1 agrees at 9 bases. Germline lookup yields CDR1 LGHDT and CDR2 YNNKEL (reference sequence). CDR3 length: 18 residues. The junction had 11 bases not matched to a gene; V was cut back by 2 bases and J by 0 bases. The CDR3 DNA follows: TGTGCCAGCAGCCAAACGCCCTCCGGGACAGGGTACTCCTACGAGCAGTACTTC. It translates to CASSQTPSGTGYSYEQYF.

The rearrangement joins TRBV28 to TRBJ2-7; D not resolved. Looked up from germline, CDR1 is MDHEN and CDR2 is SYDVKM. This CDR3 has 12 amino acids. The V gene lost 7 bases and the J gene lost 3 bases, with 10 bases spanning the gap. The CDR3 is CASIGSSYEQYF. The DNA for the CDR3 is TGTGCCAGCATTGGTAGCAGCTACGAGCAGTACTTC. The full variable domain, in which reference TRBV28 and TRBJ2-7 provide the parts outside the CDR3, is DVKVTQSSRYLVKRTGEKVFLECVQDMDHENMFWYRQDPGLGLRLIYFSYDVKMKEKGDIPEGYSVSREKKERFSLILESASTNQTSMYLCASIGSSYEQYFGPGTRLTVT.

V is TRBV5-4 and J is TRBJ1-6, with 9 bases identical to TRBD1. CDR3 size: 15 residues. CDR1 is SGHNT and CDR2 is YYREEE in the germline V gene (reference sequence). V shed 9 bases, J shed 8 bases, and the junction held 12 bases outside the gene matches. CDR3 nucleotides: TGTGCCACCCTGGACAGGGGCCGTGTGGATTCACCCCTCCACTTT. It translates to CATLDRGRVDSPLHF.

This sequence joins TRBV3-1 (or the pseudogene TRBV3-2) and TRBJ2-4, with 10 positions matching TRBD2. This CDR3 is 15 amino acids long. Trimming removed 1 base from V and 6 bases from J; junction bases left unmatched: 3. The germline gives CDR1 LGHDT, CDR2 YNNKEL (reference sequence). For the CDR3, the DNA is TGTGCCAGCAGCCAAGGAGCTAGCGGGAGAAACATTCAGTACTTC. Its protein product is CASSQGASGRNIQYF.

J is TRBJ2-2 and V is TRBV5-1, with D perhaps TRBD1 (5 bases). The germline V gene has CDR1 SGHRS and CDR2 YFSETQ. Between the trimmed V and J ends, which lost 6 bases and 1 base, there was a span of 16 bases. The CDR3 covers 16 residues. The CDR3 bases are TGCGCCAGCAAGGTACAGGCAGACCTGAACACCGGGGAGCTGTTTTTT. It is translated as CASKVQADLNTGELFF.

The CDR3 sequence: CASSVGGGTENSPLHF. The CDR3 DNA reads TGTGCCAGCAGCGTAGGTGGCGGGACAGAGAATTCACCCCTCCACTTT. The chain combines TRBV9 with TRBJ1-6; 7 nucleotides match TRBD1. CDR3 length: 16 residues. Germline V gene data show CDR1 as SGDLS and CDR2 as YYNGEE. V lost 0 bases, J lost 7 bases, and 7 bases stayed unmatched. The variable domain in full, completed from reference TRBV9 and TRBJ1-6, reads DSGVTQTPKHLITATGQRVTLRCSPRSGDLSVYWYQQSLDQGLQFLIQYYNGEERAKGNILERFSAQQFPDLHSELNLSSLELGDSALYFCASSVGGGTENSPLHFGNGTRLTVT.

The CDR3 DNA is TGTGCCAGCAGCAAAGCTTGGACAGTTTATCGGGAGGGCTTT. This sequence encodes CASSKAWTVYREGF. V is TRBV21-1 and J is TRBJ1-5. TRBV21-1 represents a pseudogene. The CDR3 length is 14 residues.

The chain joins TRBV6-5 to TRBJ1-1, with D possibly matching TRBD1 (6 bases). This CDR3 is 14 amino acids long. V gave up 7 bases and J gave up 6 bases, with 18 bases separating them. Per germline, CDR1 MNHEY and CDR2 SVGAGI. CDR3 nucleotide sequence: TGTGCCAGCAACGAACAGGGTAGTACGTCTGAAGCTTTCTTT. Its translation is CASNEQGSTSEAFF.

This chain uses TRBV3-1 (or the pseudogene TRBV3-2) with TRBJ1-1; D gene unclear. CDR1 and CDR2 (germline): LGHDT, YNNKEL (reference sequence). Trimming removed 1 base from V and 0 bases from J, with 12 bases in between. The CDR3 contains 16 residues. The CDR3 is CASSQGTSRMNTEAFF. CDR3 DNA: TGTGCCAGCAGCCAAGGCACGAGCCGAATGAACACTGAAGCTTTCTTT.

The CDR3 DNA reads TGTGCCAGCAGTGAGGGCAGAAGCAATCAGCCCCAGCATTTT. Protein product: CASSEGRSNQPQHF. The V gene is TRBV2, the J gene TRBJ1-5; D ambiguous. The CDR3 extends over 14 amino acids. CDR1 is SNHLY, CDR2 FYNNEI, per germline. V was cut by 3 bases and J by 1 base, with 7 bases left in between.

The chain is built from TRBV2 and TRBJ2-1; TRBD2 is a possible D gene (5 bases). V gave up 7 bases and J gave up 1 base, with 11 bases separating them. Germline V gene sequence: CDR1 SNHLY, CDR2 FYNNEI. This CDR3 is 14 amino acids long. The CDR3 reads CASKEERSYNEQFF. CDR3 DNA: TGTGCCAGCAAGGAGGAGAGATCCTACAATGAGCAGTTCTTC.

The rearrangement links TRBV5-4 to TRBJ1-1; 11 nucleotides align to TRBD1. Germline trimming cut 3 bases from V and 1 base from J; bases unmatched to any gene: 5. The CDR3 sequence is 16 residues long. In germline, CDR1 is SGHNT, CDR2 YYREEE (reference sequence). The CDR3, as DNA: TGTGCCAGCAGCTGGGACAGGGGGGCCCCGAACACTGAAGCTTTCTTT. Translating gives CASSWDRGAPNTEAFF.

The chain uses TRBV29-1 and TRBJ2-1; 10 bases match TRBD2. V lost 7 bases and J lost 6; bases outside the gene matches: 6. Germline CDR1 and CDR2: SQVTM and ANQGSEA. CDR3 size: 13 residues. CDR3: CSALAGGPNEQFF. CDR3 DNA: TGCAGCGCGTTAGCGGGAGGTCCCAATGAGCAGTTCTTC.

The CDR3 DNA follows: TGTGCCAGTAGTTCCTTGGGACTAGCGGGACCCACAGATACGCAGTATTTT. Protein product: CASSSLGLAGPTDTQYF. The chain carries TRBV19 and TRBJ2-3; TRBD2 matches 13 bases. The germline gives CDR1 LNHDA, CDR2 SQIVND (reference sequence). Trimming cost V 5 bases and J 2 bases; bases outside gene matches: 7. The CDR3 runs 17 residues. Full variable domain (missing parts from reference TRBV19 and TRBJ2-3): DGGITQSPKYLFRKEGQNVTLSCEQNLNHDAMYWYRQDPGQGLRLIYYSQIVNDFQKGDIAEGYSVSREKKESFPLTVTSAQKNPTAFYLCASSSLGLAGPTDTQYFGPGTRLTVL.

The gene calls are TRBV4-3 and TRBJ1-2; D unresolved. Germline loops: CDR1 LGHNA, CDR2 YSLEER. The CDR3 is 16 residues long. Trimming removed 0 bases from V and 7 bases from J, with 18 bases in between. The CDR3: CASSQDEALRRGGYTF. CDR3 bases: TGCGCCAGCAGCCAAGATGAGGCCCTTCGACGAGGTGGCTACACCTTC.

The rearrangement uses TRBV7-9 and TRBJ2-6; the match to TRBD1 covers 7 bases. The CDR3 runs 18 residues. V trimming: 2 bases; J trimming: 4 bases; junction bases outside the gene matches: 11. The germline V gene encodes CDR1 SEHNR and CDR2 FQNEAQ (reference sequence). The CDR3 sequence: CASSLTGQPLGGANVLTF. In DNA form, the CDR3 reads TGTGCCAGCAGCTTAACGGGACAGCCCCTTGGAGGGGCCAACGTCCTGACTTTC.

The CDR3 protein is CASSPPSGSPNEQYF. The DNA of the CDR3 is TGTGCCAGCAGTCCGCCTAGCGGGAGTCCCAACGAGCAGTACTTC. The V and J genes are TRBV27 and TRBJ2-7, with 10 nucleotides matching TRBD2. Germline-derived CDR1 and CDR2 are MNHEY and SMNVEV (reference sequence). The CDR3 consists of 15 residues. With V trimmed by 5 bases and J by 5 bases, 9 bases remained unmatched.